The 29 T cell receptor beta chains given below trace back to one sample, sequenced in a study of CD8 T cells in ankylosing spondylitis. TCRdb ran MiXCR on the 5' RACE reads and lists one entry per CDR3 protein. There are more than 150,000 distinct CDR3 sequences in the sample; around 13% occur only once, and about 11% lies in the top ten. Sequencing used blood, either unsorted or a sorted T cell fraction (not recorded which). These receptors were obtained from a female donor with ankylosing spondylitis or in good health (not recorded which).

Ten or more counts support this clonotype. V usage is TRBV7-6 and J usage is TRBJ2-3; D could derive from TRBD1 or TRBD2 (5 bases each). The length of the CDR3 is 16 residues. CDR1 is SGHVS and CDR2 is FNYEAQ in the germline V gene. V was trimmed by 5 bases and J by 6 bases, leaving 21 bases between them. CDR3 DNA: TGTGCCAGCAGCCCCCGTCTCGGGACGCTCCGGGATACGCAGTATTTT. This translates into CASSPRLGTLRDTQYF. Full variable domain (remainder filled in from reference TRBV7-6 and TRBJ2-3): GAGVSQSPRYKVTKRGQDVALRCDPISGHVSLYWYRQALGQGPEFLTYFNYEAQQDKSGLPNDRFSAERPEGSISTLTIQRTEQRDSAMYRCASSPRLGTLRDTQYFGPGTRLTVL.

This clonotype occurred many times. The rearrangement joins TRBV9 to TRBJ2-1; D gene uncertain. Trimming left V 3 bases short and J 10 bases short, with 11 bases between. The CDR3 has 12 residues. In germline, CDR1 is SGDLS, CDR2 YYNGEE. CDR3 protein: CASSALRAEQFF. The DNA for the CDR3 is TGTGCCAGCAGCGCTCTACGCGCAGAGCAGTTCTTC. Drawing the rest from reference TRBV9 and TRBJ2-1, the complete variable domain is DSGVTQTPKHLITATGQRVTLRCSPRSGDLSVYWYQQSLDQGLQFLIQYYNGEERAKGNILERFSAQQFPDLHSELNLSSLELGDSALYFCASSALRAEQFFGPGTRLTVL.

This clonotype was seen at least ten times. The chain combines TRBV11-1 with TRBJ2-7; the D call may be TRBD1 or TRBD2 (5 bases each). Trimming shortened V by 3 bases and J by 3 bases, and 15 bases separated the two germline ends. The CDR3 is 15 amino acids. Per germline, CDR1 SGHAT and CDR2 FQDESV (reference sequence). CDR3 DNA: TGTGCCAGCAGCTTGGGGGTTGGGAGAAACTACGAGCAGTACTTC. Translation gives CASSLGVGRNYEQYF. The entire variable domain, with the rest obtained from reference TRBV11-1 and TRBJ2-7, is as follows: EAEVAQSPRYKITEKSQAVAFWCDPISGHATLYWYRQILGQGPELLVQFQDESVVDDSQLPKDRFSAERLKGVDSTLKIQPAELGDSAMYLCASSLGVGRNYEQYFGPGTRLTVT.

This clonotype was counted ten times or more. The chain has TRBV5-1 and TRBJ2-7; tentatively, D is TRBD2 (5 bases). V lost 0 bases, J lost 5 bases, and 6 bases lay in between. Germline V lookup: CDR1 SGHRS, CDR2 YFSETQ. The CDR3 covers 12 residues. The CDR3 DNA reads TGCGCCAGCAGCTTGGCTAGCCACGAGCAGTACTTC. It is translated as CASSLASHEQYF.

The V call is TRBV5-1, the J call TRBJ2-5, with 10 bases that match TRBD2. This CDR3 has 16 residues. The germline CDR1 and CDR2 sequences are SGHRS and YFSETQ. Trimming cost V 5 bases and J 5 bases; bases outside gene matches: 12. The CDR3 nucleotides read TGCGCCAGCAGAAACGGACTAGCGGAGATAAGGGAGACCCAGTACTTC. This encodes CASRNGLAEIRETQYF.

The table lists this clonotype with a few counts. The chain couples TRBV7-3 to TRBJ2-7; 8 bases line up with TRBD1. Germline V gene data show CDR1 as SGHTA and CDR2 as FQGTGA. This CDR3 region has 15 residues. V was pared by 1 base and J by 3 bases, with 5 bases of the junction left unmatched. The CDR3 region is CASSLIPGTGYEQYF. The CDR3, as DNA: TGTGCCAGCAGCTTAATCCCCGGGACAGGCTACGAGCAGTACTTC.

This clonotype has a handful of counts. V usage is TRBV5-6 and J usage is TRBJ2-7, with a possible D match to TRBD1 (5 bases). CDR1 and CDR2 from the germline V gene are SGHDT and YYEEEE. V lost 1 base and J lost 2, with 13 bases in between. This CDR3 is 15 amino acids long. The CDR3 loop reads CASSLRQHPAYEQYF. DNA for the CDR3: TGTGCCAGCAGCTTGCGACAGCACCCAGCCTACGAGCAGTACTTC.

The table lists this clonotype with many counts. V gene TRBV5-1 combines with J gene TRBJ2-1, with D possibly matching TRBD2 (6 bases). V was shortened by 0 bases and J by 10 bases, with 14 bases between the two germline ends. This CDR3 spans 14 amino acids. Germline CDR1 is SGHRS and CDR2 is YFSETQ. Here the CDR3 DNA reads TGCGCCAGCAGCTTGGCCGGGAGCCTTTTCGAGCAGTTCTTC. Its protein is CASSLAGSLFEQFF.

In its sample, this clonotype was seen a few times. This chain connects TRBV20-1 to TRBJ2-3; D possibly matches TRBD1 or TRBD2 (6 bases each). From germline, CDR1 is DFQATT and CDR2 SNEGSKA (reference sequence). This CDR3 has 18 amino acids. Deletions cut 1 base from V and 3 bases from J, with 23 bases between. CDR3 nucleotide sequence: TGCAGTGCTAGAGGAAACGGGGGCTCTTCTCTTCGGACAGATACGCAGTATTTT. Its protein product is CSARGNGGSSLRTDTQYF.

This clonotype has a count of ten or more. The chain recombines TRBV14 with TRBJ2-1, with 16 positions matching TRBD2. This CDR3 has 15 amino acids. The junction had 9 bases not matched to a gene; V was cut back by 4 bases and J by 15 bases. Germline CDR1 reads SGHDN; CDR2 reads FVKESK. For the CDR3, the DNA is TGTGCCAGCAGCCCGGGACTAGCGGGAGGGCGGTGGATGTTCTTC. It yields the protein CASSPGLAGGRWMFF.

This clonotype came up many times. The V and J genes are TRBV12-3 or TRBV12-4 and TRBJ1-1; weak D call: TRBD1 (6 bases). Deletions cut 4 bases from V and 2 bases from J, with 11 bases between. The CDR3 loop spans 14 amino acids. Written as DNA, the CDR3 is TGTGCCAGCAGTTACAGGGCGGAAAACACTGAAGCTTTCTTT. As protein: CASSYRAENTEAFF.

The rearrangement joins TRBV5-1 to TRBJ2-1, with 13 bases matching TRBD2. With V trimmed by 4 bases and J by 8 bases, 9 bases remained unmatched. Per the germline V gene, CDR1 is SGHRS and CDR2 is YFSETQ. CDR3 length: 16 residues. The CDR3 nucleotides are TGCGCCAGCAGCCCGGGACTAGCGGGGCTTCGGGATGAGCAGTTCTTC. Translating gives CASSPGLAGLRDEQFF. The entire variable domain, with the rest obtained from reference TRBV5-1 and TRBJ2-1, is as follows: KAGVTQTPRYLIKTRGQQVTLSCSPISGHRSVSWYQQTPGQGLQFLFEYFSETQRNKGNFPGRFSGRQFSNSRSEMNVSTLELGDSALYLCASSPGLAGLRDEQFFGPGTRLTVL.

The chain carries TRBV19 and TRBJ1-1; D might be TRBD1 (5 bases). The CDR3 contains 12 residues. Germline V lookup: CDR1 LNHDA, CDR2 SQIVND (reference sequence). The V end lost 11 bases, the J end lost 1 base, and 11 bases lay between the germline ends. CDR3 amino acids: CASRVWNTEAFF. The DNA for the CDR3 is TGTGCCTCCAGGGTCTGGAACACTGAAGCTTTCTTT.

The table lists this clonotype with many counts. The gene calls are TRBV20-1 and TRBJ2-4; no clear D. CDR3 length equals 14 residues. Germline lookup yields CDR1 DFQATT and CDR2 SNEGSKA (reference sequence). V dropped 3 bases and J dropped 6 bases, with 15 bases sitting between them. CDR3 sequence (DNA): TGCAGTGCTAGCCCGGTTGCGCGAGGAAACATTCAGTACTTC. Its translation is CSASPVARGNIQYF.

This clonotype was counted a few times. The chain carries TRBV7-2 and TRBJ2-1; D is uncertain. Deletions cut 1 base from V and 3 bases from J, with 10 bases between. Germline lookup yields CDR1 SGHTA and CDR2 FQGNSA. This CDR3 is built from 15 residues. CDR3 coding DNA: TGTGCCAGCAGCTTAGGGGTCGGAGTCTACAATGAGCAGTTCTTC. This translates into CASSLGVGVYNEQFF.

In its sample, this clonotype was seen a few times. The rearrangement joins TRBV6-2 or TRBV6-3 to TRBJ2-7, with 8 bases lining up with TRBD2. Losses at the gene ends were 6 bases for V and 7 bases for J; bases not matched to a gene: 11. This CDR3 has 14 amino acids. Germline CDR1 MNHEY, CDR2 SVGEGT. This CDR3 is CASRIAGPGGEQYF. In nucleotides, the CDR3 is TGTGCCAGCAGGATAGCGGGACCTGGCGGAGAGCAGTACTTC.

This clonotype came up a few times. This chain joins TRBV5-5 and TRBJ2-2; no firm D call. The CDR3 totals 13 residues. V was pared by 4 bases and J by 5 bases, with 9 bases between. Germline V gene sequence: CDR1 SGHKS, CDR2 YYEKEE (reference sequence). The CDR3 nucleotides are TGTGCCAGCAGCCACGTCGGGACCGGGGAGCTGTTTTTT. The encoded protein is CASSHVGTGELFF.

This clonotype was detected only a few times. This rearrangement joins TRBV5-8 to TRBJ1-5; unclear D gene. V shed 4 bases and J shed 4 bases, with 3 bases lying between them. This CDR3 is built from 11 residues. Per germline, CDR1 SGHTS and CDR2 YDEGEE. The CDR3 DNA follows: TGTGCCAGCAGCATGAATCAGCCCCAGCATTTT. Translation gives CASSMNQPQHF.

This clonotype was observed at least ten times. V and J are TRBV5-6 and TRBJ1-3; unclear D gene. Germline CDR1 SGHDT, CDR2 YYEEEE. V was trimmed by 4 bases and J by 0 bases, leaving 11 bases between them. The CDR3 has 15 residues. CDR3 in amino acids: CASSPGRISGNTIYF. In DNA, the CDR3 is TGTGCCAGCAGCCCTGGACGGATCTCTGGAAACACCATATATTTT.

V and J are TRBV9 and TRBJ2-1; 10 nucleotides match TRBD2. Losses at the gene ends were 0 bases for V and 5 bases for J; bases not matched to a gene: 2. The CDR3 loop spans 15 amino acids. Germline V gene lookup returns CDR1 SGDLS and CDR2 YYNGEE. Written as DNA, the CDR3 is TGTGCCAGCAGCGTAGGGACTAGCGGAAACAATGAGCAGTTCTTC. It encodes CASSVGTSGNNEQFF.

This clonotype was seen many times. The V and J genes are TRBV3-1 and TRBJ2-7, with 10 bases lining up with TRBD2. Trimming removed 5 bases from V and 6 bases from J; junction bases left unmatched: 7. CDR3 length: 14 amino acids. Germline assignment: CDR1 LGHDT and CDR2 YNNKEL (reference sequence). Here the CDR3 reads CASSYLAGAGEQYF. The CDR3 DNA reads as TGTGCCAGCAGCTATCTAGCGGGAGCGGGCGAGCAGTACTTC.

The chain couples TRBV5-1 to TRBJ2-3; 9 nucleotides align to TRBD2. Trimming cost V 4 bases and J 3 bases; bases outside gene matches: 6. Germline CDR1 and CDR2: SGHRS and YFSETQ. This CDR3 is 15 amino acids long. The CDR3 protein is CASSDSGSRTDTQYF. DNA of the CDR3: TGCGCCAGCAGCGATAGCGGGAGTAGAACAGATACGCAGTATTTT.

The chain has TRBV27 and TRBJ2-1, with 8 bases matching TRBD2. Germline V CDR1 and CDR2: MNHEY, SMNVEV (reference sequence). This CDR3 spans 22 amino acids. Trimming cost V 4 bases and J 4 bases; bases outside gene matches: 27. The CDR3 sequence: CASSSPRGTFEGLAGKYNEQFF. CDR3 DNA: TGTGCCAGCAGTTCCCCTCGGGGAACCTTCGAGGGGCTAGCGGGCAAGTACAATGAGCAGTTCTTC.

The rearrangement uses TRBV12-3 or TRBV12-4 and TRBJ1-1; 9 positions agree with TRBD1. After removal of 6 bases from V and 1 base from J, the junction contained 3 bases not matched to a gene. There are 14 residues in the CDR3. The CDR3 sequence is CASSWDRENTEAFF. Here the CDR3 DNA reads TGTGCCAGCAGCTGGGACAGGGAGAACACTGAAGCTTTCTTT.

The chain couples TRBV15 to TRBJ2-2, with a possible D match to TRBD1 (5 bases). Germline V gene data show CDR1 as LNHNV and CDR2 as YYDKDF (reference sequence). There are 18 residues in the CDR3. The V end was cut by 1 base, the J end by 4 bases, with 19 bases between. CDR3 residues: CATSRAGIRQIPTGELFF. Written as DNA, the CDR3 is TGTGCCACCAGCAGAGCTGGGATTAGACAGATACCCACCGGGGAGCTGTTTTTT.

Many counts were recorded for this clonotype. The CDR3 coding sequence is TGCGCCACCACGACAGGGGGGGGAAATGAGCAGTTCTTC. Protein product: CATTTGGGNEQFF. The chain recombines TRBV5-1 with TRBJ2-1; 9 nucleotides agree with TRBD1. Germline V CDR1 and CDR2: SGHRS, YFSETQ. V was clipped by 9 bases and J by 7 bases; unmatched bases: 8. The CDR3 length is 13 residues.

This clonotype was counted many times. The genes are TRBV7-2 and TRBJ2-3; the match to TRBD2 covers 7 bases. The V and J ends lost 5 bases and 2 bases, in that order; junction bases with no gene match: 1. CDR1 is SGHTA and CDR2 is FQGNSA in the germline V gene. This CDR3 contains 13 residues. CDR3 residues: CASSRDYTDTQYF. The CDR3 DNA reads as TGTGCCAGCAGCCGGGACTACACAGATACGCAGTATTTT.

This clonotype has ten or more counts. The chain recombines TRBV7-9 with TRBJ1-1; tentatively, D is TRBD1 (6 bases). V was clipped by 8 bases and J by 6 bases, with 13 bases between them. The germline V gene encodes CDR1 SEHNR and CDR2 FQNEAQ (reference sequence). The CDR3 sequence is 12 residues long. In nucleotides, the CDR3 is TGTGCCAGCGCACAGGGAGGCGCTGAAGCTTTCTTT. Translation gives CASAQGGAEAFF.

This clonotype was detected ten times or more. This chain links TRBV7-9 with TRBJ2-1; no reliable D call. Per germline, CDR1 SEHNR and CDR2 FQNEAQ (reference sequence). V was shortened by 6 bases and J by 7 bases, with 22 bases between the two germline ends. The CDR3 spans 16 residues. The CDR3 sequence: CASRRGRTSEENEQFF. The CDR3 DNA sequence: TGTGCCAGCAGAAGAGGCCGGACCTCTGAGGAGAATGAGCAGTTCTTC.